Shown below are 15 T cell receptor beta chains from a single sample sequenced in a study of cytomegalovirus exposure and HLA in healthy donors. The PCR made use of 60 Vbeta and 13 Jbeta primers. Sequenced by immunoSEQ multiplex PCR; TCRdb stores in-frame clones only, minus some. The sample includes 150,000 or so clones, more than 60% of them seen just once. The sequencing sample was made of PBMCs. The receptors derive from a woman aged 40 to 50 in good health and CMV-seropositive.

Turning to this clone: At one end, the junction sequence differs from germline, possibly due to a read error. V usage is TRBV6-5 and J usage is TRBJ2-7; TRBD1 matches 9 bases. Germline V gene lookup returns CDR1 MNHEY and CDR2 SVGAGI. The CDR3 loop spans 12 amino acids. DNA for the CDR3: TGTGCCAGCACCGGACAACAGGGGGCGCGAGACTTC. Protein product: CASTGQQGARDF.

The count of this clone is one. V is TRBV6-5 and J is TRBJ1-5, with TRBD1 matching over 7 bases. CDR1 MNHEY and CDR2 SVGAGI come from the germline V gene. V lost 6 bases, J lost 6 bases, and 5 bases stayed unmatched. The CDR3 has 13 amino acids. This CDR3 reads CASSRQGIQPQHF. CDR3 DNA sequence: TGTGCCAGCAGCCGACAGGGAATTCAGCCCCAGCATTTT.

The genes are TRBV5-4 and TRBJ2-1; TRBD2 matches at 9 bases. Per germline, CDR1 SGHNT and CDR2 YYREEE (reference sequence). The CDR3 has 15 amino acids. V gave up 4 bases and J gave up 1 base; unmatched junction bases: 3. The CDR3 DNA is TGTGCCAGCAGCCGGACTAGCGAATCCTACAATGAGCAGTTCTTC. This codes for CASSRTSESYNEQFF.

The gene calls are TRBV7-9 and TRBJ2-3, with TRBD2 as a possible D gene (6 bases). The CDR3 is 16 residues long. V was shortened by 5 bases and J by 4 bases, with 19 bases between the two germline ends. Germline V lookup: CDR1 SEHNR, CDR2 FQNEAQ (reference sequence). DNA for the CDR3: TGTGCCAGCAGCGGTCGGGGGTCTCTCTATGCAGATACGCAGTATTTT. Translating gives CASSGRGSLYADTQYF.

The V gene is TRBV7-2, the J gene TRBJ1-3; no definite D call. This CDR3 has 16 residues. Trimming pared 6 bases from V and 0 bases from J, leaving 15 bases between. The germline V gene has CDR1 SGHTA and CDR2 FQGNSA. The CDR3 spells CASSQMFGISGNTIYF. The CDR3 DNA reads TGTGCCAGCAGTCAAATGTTCGGGATCTCTGGAAACACCATATATTTT.

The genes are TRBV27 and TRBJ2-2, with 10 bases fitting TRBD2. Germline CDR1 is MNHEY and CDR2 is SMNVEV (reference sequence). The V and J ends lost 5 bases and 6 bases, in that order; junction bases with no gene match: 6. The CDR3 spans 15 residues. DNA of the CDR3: TGTGCCAGCAGTCCACCAACTAGCGGGGCCGGGGAGCTGTTTTTT. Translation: CASSPPTSGAGELFF.

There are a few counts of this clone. CDR3 sequence reads: CASSWGGPTEAFF. The CDR3 nucleotides are TGTGCCAGCAGCTGGGGAGGCCCCACTGAAGCTTTCTTT. This rearrangement joins TRBV11-1 to TRBJ1-1, with D unclear. Trimming took off 4 bases at V and 4 bases at J, with 10 bases between the two ends. The germline CDR1 and CDR2 sequences are SGHAT and FQDESV (reference sequence). This CDR3 is built from 13 residues. Together with reference TRBV11-1 and TRBJ1-1, the CDR3 gives the full variable domain: EAEVAQSPRYKITEKSQAVAFWCDPISGHATLYWYRQILGQGPELLVQFQDESVVDDSQLPKDRFSAERLKGVDSTLKIQPAELGDSAMYLCASSWGGPTEAFFGQGTRLTVV.

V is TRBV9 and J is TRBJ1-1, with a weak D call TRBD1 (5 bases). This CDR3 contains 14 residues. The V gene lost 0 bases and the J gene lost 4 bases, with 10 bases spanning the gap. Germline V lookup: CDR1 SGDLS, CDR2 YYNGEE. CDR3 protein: CASSVGGGSTEAFF. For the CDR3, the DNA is TGTGCCAGCAGCGTAGGGGGGGGGAGCACTGAAGCTTTCTTT.

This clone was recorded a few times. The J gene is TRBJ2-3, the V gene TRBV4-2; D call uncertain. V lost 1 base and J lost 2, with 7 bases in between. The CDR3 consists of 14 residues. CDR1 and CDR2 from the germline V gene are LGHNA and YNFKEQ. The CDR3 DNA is TGTGCCAGCAGCCAAGGGCCAACCACAGATACGCAGTATTTT. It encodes CASSQGPTTDTQYF.

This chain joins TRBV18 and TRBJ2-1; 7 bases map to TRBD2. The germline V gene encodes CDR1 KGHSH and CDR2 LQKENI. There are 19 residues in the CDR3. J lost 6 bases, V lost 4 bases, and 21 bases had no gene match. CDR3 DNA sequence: TGTGCCAGCTCACTAGAAAGCGGGGCTACGGGGCCAAGACTCAATGAGCAGTTCTTC. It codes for CASSLESGATGPRLNEQFF.

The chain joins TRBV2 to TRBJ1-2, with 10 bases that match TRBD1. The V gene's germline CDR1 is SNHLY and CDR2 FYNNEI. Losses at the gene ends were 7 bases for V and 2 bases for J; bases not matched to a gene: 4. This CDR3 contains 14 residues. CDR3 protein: CASTGQGRNYGYTF. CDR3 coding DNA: TGTGCCAGCACGGGACAGGGGAGGAACTATGGCTACACCTTC.

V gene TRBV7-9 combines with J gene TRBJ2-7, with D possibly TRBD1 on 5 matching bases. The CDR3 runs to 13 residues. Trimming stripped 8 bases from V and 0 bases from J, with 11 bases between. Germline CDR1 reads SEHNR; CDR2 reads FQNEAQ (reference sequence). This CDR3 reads CASVSGASYEQYF. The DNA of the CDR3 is TGTGCCAGCGTCTCTGGGGCCTCCTACGAGCAGTACTTC. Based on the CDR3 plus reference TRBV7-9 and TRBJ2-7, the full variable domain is DTGVSQNPRHKITKRGQNVTFRCDPISEHNRLYWYRQTLGQGPEFLTYFQNEAQLEKSRLLSDRFSAERPKGSFSTLEIQRTEQGDSAMYLCASVSGASYEQYFGPGTRLTVT.

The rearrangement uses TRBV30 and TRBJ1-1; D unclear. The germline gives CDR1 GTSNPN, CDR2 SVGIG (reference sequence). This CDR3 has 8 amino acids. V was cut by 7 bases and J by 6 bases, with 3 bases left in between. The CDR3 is CASSEAFF. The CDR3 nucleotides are TGTGCCTCGTCTGAAGCTTTCTTT.

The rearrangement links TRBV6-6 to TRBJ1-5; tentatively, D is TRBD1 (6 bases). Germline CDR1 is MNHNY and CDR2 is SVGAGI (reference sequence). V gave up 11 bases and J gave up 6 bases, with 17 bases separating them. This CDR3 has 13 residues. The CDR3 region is CAAKRQVGQPQHF. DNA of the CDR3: TGTGCCGCAAAGAGACAGGTCGGTCAGCCCCAGCATTTT.

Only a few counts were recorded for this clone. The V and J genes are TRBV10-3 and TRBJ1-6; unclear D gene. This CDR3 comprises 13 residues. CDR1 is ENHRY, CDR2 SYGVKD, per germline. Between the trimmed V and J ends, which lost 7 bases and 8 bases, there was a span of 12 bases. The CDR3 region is CAITPAGDSPLHF. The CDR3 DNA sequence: TGTGCCATCACGCCAGCTGGAGATTCACCCCTCCACTTT.